This T cell receptor (beta chain) stems from a study of shared clonotypes between healthy human individuals. As to this clone: Its target is unknown.

CD8 cells classed as naive were CD45RO-negative and positively selected for CCR7, excluding terminally differentiated effector memory CD45RA+ cells. Broader study findings: Sharing of clonotypes among donors was expected to vary with sequencing depth. A handful of donors shared about 5% of their naive CD4 clonotypes. Sampling covered blood only; tissue repertoires likely differ. Naive subsets generally exceeded memory subsets in estimated richness.

Only in-frame clones appear in the TCRdb table, and some are missing; sequencing was by immunoSEQ multiplex PCR. The table has approximately 740,000 clones, around 92% seen once. This receptor was obtained from a man aged 25-45 years in good health. The material sequenced was naive CD8+ T cells sorted from blood.

The CDR3 nucleotides read TGTGCCAGCAGCCTCGGACAGGGGGTCTACAATGAGCAGTTCTTC. Amino acids: CASSLGQGVYNEQFF. The rearrangement joins TRBV14 to TRBJ2-1, with TRBD1 matching 10 bases. Germline V gene lookup returns CDR1 SGHDN and CDR2 FVKESK. V was clipped by 4 bases and J by 3 bases; unmatched bases: 3. The CDR3 covers 15 residues. The full variable domain, its missing parts supplied by reference TRBV14 and TRBJ2-1, is EAGVTQFPSHSVIEKGQTVTLRCDPISGHDNLYWYRRVMGKEIKFLLHFVKESKQDESGMPNNRFLAERTGGTYSTLKVQPAELEDSGVYFCASSLGQGVYNEQFFGPGTRLTVL.